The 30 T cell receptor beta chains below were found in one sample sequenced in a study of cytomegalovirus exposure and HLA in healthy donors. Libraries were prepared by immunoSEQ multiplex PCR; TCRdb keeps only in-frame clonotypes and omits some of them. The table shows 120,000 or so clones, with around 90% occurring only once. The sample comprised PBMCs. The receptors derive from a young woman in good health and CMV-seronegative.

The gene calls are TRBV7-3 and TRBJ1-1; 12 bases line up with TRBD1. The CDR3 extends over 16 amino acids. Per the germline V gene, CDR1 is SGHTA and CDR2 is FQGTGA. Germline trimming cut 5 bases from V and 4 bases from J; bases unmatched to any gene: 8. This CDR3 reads CASSPGTGGEGTEAFF. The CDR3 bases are TGTGCCAGCAGCCCCGGGACAGGGGGCGAGGGCACTGAAGCTTTCTTT.

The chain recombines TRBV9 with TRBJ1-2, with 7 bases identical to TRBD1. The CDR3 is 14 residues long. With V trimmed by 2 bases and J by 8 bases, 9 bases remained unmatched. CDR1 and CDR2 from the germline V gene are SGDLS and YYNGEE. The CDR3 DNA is TGTGCCAGCAGCGTCGATAACAGGGGAGGAGGCTACACCTTC. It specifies CASSVDNRGGGYTF.

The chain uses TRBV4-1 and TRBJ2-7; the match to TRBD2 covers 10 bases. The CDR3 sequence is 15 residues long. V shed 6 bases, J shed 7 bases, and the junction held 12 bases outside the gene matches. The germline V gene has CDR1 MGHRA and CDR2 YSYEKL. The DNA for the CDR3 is TGCGCCAGCAGTTACCCCGGCCAGCGGGAGGGGGAGCAGTACTTC. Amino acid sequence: CASSYPGQREGEQYF.

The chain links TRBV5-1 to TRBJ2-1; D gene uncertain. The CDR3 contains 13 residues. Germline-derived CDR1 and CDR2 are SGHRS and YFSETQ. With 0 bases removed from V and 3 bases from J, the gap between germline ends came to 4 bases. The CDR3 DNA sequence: TGCGCCAGCAGCTTGGGGCTCTACAATGAGCAGTTCTTC. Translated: CASSLGLYNEQFF. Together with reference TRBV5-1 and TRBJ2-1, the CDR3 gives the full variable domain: KAGVTQTPRYLIKTRGQQVTLSCSPISGHRSVSWYQQTPGQGLQFLFEYFSETQRNKGNFPGRFSGRQFSNSRSEMNVSTLELGDSALYLCASSLGLYNEQFFGPGTRLTVL.

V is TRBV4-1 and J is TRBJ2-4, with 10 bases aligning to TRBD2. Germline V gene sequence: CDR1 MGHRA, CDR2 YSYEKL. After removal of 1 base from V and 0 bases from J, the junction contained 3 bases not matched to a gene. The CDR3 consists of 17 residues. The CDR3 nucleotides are TGCGCCAGCAGCCAAGGGAGACTAGCGGGAGCCAAAAACATTCAGTACTTC. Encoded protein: CASSQGRLAGAKNIQYF.

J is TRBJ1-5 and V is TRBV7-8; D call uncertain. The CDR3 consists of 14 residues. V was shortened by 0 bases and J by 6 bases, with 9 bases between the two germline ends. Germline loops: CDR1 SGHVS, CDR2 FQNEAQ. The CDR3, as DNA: TGTGCCAGCAGCTTAGCGCCGGGTTTTCAGCCCCAGCATTTT. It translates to CASSLAPGFQPQHF.

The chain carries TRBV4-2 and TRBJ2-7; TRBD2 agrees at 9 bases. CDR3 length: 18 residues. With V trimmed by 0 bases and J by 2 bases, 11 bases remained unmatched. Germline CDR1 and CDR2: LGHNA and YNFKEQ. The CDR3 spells CASSQELGSSGSTYEQYF. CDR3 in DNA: TGTGCCAGCAGCCAAGAATTGGGAAGTAGCGGGAGCACCTACGAGCAGTACTTC.

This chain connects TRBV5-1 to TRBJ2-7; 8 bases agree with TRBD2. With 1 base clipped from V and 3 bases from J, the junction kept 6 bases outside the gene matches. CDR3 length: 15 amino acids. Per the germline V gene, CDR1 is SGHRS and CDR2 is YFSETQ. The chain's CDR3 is CASSLSGSGIYEQYF. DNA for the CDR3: TGCGCCAGCAGCTTGTCCGGTAGCGGGATCTACGAGCAGTACTTC.

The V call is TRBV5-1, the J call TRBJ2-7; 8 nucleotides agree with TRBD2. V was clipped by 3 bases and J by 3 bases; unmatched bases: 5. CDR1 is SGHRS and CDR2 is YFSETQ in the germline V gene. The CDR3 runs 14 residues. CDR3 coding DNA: TGCGCCAGCAGCTCCCGGGGACTAGACTACGAGCAGTACTTC. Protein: CASSSRGLDYEQYF.

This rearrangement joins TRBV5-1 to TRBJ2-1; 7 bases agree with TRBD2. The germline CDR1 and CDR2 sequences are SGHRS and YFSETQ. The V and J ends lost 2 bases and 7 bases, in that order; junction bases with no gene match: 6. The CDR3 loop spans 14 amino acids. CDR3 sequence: CASSFQGGLNEQFF. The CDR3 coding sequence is TGCGCCAGCAGCTTCCAGGGAGGGTTGAATGAGCAGTTCTTC.

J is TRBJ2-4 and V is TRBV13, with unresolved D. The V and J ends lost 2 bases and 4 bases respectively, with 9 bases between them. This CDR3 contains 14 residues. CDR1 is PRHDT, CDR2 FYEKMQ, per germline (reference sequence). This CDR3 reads CASSLPYRKNIQYF. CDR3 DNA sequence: TGTGCCAGCAGCTTACCCTATCGAAAAAACATTCAGTACTTC.

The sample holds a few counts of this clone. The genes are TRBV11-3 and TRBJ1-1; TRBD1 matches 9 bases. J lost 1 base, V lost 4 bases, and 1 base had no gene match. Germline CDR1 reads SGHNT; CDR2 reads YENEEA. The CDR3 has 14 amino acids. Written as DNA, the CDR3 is TGTGCCAGCAGCTACAGGGGGCAGAACACTGAAGCTTTCTTT. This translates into CASSYRGQNTEAFF.

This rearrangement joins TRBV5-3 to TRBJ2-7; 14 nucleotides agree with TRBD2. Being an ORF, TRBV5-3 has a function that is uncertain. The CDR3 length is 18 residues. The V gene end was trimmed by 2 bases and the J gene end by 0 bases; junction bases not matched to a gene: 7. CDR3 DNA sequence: TGTGCCAGAAGCTTCCTGACTAGCGGGAGGGGGAGCTCCTACGAGCAGTACTTC. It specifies CARSFLTSGRGSSYEQYF.

In DNA form, the CDR3 reads TGTGCCAGCATACCCGAGAGGGTGGTAGGACTAGCGGGATATGAGGAGACCCAGTACTTC. The encoded protein is CASIPERVVGLAGYEETQYF. The chain has TRBV11-3 and TRBJ2-5, with 12 positions matching TRBD2. From germline, CDR1 is SGHNT and CDR2 YENEEA. Losses at the gene ends were 7 bases for V and 5 bases for J; bases not matched to a gene: 23. The CDR3 totals 20 residues. Full variable domain (outside the CDR3, taken from reference TRBV11-3 and TRBJ2-5): EAGVVQSPRYKIIEKKQPVAFWCNPISGHNTLYWYLQNLGQGPELLIRYENEEAVDDSQLPKDRFSAERLKGVDSTLKIQPAELGDSAVYLCASIPERVVGLAGYEETQYFGPGTRLLVL.

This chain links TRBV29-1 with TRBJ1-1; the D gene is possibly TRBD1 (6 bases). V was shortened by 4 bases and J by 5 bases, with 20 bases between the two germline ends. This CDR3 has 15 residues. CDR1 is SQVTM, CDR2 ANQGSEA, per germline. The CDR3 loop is CSVVIRGARRTEAFF. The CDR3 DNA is TGCAGCGTTGTGATTCGGGGGGCCCGAAGGACTGAAGCTTTCTTT.

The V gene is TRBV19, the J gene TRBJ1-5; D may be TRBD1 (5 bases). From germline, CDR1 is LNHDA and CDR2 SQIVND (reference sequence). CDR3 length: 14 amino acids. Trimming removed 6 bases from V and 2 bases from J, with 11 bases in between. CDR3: CASSYRWGNQPQHF. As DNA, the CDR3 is TGTGCCAGTAGCTACAGGTGGGGCAATCAGCCCCAGCATTTT.

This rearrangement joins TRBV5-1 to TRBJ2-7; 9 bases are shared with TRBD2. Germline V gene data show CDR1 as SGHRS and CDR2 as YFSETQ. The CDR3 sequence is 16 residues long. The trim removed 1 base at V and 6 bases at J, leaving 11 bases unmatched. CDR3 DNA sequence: TGCGCCAGCAGCTTGTTTGTTTCCGGCGGGGGGGGCGAGCAGTACTTC. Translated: CASSLFVSGGGGEQYF.

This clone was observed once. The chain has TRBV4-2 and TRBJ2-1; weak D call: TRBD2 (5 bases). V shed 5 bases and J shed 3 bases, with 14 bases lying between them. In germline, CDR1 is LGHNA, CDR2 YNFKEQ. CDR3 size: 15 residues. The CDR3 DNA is TGTGCCAGCAGCACTTCTGCGGAGGACTACAATGAGCAGTTCTTC. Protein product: CASSTSAEDYNEQFF.

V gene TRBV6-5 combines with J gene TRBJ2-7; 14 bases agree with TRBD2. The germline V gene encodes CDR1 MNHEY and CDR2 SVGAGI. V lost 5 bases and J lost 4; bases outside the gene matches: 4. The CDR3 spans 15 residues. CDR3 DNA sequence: TGTGCCAGCAGTGCGGGACTAGCGGGAGAGTACGAGCAGTACTTC. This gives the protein CASSAGLAGEYEQYF.

The CDR3 bases are TGTGCTAGTGGTTTGTTCGGGACAGGGGTCCACGAGCAGTACTTC. This translates into CASGLFGTGVHEQYF. The chain recombines TRBV12-5 with TRBJ2-7; TRBD1 agrees at 10 bases. Germline values: CDR1 LGHNT, CDR2 FRNRAP. V was clipped by 2 bases and J by 5 bases; unmatched bases: 6. This CDR3 comprises 15 residues.

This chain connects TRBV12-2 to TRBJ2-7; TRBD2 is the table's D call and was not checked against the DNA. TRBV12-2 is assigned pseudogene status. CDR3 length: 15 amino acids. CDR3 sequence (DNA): TGTGCAAGTCGCTTAGGACTAGCGGGAAGGTGCGAGCAGTACTTC. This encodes CASRLGLAGRCEQYF.

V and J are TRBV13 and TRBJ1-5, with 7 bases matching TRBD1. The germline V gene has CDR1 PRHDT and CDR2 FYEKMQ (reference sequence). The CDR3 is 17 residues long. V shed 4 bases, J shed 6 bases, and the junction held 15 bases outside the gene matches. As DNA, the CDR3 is TGTGCCAGCAGCTCCCGACAGGGATGGGATCTCCGTCAGCCCCAGCATTTT. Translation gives CASSSRQGWDLRQPQHF.

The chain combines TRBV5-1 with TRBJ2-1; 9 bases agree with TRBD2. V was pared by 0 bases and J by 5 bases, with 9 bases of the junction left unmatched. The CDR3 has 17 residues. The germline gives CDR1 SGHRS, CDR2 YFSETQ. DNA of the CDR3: TGCGCCAGCAGCTTGGCCGGTAGACTAGCGGTCGACAATGAGCAGTTCTTC. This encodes CASSLAGRLAVDNEQFF.

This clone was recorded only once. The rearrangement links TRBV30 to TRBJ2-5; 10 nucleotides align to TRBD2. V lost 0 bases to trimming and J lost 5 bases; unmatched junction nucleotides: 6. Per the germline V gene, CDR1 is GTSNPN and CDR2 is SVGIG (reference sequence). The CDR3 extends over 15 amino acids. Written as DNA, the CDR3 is TGTGCCTGGAGTGTAGGCACTAGCGGGATGGAGACCCAGTACTTC. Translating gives CAWSVGTSGMETQYF.

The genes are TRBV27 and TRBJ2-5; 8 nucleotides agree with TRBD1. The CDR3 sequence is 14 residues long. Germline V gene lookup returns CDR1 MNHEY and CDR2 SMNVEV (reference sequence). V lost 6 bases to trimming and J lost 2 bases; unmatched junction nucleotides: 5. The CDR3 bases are TGTGCCAGCAGGTATACAGGGGGGCAAGAGACCCAGTACTTC. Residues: CASRYTGGQETQYF.

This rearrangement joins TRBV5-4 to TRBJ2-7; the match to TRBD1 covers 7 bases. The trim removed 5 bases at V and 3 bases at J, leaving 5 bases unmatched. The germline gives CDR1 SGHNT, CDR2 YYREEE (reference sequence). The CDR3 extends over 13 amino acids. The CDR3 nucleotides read TGTGCCAGCAGACCTGACAGGGACTACGAGCAGTACTTC. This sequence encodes CASRPDRDYEQYF.

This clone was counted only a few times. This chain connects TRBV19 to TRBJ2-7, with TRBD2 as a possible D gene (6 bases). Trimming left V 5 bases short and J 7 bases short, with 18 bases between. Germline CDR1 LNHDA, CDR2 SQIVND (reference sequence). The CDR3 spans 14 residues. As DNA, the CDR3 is TGTGCCAGTAGTCCCCGGGACTTCACGGGGGAGCAGTACTTC. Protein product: CASSPRDFTGEQYF.

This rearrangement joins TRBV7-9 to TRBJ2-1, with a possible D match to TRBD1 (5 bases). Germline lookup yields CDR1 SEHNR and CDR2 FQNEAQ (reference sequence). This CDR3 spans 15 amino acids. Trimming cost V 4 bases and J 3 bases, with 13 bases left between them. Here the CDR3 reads CASSSTDQGYNEQFF. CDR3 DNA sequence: TGTGCCAGCAGCTCTACGGACCAGGGCTACAATGAGCAGTTCTTC.

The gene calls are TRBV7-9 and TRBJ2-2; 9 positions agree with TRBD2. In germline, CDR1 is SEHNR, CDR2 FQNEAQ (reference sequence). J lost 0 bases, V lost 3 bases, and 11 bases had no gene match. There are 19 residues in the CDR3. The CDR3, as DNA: TGTGCCAGCAGCTTGGTTCATTATAGCGGGAGAGCGAACACCGGGGAGCTGTTTTTT. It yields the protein CASSLVHYSGRANTGELFF. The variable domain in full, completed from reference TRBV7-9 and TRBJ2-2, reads DTGVSQNPRHKITKRGQNVTFRCDPISEHNRLYWYRQTLGQGPEFLTYFQNEAQLEKSRLLSDRFSAERPKGSFSTLEIQRTEQGDSAMYLCASSLVHYSGRANTGELFFGEGSRLTVL.

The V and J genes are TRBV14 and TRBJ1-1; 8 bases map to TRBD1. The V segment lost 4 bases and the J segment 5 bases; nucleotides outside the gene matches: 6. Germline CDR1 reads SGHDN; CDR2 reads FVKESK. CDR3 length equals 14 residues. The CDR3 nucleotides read TGTGCCAGCAGCCTAAATCGACAGGGGACTGAAGCTTTCTTT. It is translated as CASSLNRQGTEAFF.